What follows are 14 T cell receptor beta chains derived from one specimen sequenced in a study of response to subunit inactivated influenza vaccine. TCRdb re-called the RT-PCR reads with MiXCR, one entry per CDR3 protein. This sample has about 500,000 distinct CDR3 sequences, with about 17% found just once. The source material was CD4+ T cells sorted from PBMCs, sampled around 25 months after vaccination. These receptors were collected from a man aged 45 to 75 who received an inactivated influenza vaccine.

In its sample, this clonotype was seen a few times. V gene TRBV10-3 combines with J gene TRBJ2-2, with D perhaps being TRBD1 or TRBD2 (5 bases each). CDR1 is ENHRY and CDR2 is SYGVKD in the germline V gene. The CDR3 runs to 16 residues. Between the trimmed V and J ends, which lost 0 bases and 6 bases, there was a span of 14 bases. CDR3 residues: CAISESFGGEAGELFF. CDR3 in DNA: TGTGCCATCAGTGAGTCGTTTGGGGGAGAGGCCGGGGAGCTGTTTTTT.

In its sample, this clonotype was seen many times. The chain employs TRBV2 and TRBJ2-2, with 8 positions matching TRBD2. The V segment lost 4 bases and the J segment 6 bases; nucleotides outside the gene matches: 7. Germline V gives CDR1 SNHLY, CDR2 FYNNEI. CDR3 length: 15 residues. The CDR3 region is CASSARGGLAGELFF. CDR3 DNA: TGTGCCAGCAGTGCCCGCGGGGGGTTAGCCGGGGAGCTGTTTTTT.

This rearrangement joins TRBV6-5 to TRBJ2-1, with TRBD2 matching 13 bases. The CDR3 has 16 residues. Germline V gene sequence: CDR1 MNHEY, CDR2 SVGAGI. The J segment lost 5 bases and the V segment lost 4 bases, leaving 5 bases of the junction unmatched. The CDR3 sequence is CASSFRLAGGHNEQFF. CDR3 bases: TGTGCCAGCAGTTTTAGACTAGCGGGAGGCCACAATGAGCAGTTCTTC.

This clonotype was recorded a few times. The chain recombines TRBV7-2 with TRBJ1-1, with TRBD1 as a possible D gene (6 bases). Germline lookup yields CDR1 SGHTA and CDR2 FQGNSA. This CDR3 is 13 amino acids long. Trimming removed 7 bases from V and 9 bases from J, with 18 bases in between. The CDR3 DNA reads TGTGCCAGCACCCAACAGGGTGGGCATAAAGCTTTCTTT. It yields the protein CASTQQGGHKAFF.

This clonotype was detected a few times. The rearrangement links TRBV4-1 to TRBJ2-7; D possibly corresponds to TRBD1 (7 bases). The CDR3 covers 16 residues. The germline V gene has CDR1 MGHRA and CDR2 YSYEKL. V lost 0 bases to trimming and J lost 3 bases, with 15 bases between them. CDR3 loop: CASSQDNSGGNYEQYF. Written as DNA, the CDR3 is TGCGCCAGCAGCCAAGATAACTCAGGGGGGAACTACGAGCAGTACTTC.

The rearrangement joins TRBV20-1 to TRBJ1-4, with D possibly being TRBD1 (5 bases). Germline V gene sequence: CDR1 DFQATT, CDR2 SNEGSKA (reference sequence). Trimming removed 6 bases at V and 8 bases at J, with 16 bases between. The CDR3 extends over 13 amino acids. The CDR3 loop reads CSAEGRGREKLFF. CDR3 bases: TGCAGTGCCGAGGGGAGGGGAAGGGAAAAACTGTTTTTT.

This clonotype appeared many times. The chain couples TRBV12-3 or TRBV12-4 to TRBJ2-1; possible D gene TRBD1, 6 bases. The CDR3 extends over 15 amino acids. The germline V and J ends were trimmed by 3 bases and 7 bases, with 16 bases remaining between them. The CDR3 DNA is TGTGCCAGCAGTTTGAACAGGGCATTGGGGAATGAGCAGTTCTTC. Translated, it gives CASSLNRALGNEQFF.

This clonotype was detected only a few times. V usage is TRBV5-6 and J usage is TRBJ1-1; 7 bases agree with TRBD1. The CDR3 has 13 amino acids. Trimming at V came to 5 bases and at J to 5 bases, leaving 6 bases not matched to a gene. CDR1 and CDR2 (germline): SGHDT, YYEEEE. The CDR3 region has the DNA TGTGCCAGCAGTAGCAGGGGGGGGACTGAAGCTTTCTTT. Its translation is CASSSRGGTEAFF. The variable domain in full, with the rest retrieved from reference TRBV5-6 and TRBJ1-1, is DAGVTQSPTHLIKTRGQQVTLRCSPKSGHDTVSWYQQALGQGPQFIFQYYEEEERQRGNFPDRFSGHQFPNYSSELNVNALLLGDSALYLCASSSRGGTEAFFGQGTRLTVV.

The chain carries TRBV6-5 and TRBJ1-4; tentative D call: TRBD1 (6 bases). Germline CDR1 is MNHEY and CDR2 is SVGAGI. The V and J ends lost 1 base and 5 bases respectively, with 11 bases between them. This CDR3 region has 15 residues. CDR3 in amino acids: CASSYYQGPNEKLFF. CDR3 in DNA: TGTGCCAGCAGTTACTATCAGGGGCCGAATGAAAAACTGTTTTTT.

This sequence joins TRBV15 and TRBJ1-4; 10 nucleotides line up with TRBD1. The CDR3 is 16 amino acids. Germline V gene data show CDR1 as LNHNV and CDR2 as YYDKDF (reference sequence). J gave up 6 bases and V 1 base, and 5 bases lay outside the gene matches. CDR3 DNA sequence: TGTGCCACCAGCAGAGCGCCGGGACAGGGGTATGAAAAACTGTTTTTT. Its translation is CATSRAPGQGYEKLFF.

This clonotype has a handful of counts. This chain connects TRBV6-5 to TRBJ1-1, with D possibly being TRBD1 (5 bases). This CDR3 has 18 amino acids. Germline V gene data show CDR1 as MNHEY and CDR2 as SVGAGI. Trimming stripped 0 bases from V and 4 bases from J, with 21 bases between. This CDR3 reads CASSYSPGLNRRATEAFF. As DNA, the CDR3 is TGTGCCAGCAGTTACTCGCCTGGTCTTAACAGGAGGGCCACTGAAGCTTTCTTT.

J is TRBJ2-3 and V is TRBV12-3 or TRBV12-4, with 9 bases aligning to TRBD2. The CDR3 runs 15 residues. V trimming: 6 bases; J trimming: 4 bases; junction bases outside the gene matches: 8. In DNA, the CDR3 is TGTGCCAGCAGCCGCAAGGCGGGGGGGGCAGATACGCAGTATTTT. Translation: CASSRKAGGADTQYF.

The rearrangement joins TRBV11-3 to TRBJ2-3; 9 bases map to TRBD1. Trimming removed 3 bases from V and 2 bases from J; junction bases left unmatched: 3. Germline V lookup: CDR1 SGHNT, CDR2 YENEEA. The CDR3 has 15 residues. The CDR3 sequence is CASSFTGGITDTQYF. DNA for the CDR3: TGTGCCAGCAGCTTCACAGGGGGCATCACAGATACGCAGTATTTT.

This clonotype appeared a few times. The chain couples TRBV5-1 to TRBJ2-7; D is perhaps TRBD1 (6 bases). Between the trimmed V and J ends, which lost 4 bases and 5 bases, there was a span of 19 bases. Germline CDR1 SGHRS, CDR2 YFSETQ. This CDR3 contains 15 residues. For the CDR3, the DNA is TGCGCCAGCAGCAGGCCACCCCAGGGGCGCGACGAGCAGTACTTC. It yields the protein CASSRPPQGRDEQYF.